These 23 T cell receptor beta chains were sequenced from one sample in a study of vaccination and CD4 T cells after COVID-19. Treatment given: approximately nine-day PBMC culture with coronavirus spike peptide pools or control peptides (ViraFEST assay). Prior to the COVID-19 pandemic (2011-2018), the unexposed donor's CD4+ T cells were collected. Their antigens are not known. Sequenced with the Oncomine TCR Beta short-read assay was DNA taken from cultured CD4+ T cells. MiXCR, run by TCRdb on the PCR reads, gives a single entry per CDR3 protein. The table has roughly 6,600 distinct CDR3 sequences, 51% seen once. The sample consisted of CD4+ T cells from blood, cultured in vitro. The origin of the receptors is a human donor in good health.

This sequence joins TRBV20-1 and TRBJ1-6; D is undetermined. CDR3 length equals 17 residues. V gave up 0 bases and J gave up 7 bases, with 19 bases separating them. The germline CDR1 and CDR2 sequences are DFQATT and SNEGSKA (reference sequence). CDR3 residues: CSARDKPPSKGNSPLHF. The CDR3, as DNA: TGCAGTGCTAGAGATAAGCCCCCTTCAAAGGGCAATTCACCCCTCCACTTT.

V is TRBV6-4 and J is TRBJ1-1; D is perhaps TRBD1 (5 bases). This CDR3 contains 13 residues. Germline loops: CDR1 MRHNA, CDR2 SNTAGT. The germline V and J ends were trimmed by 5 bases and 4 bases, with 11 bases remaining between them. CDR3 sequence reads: CASSLTVGTEAFF. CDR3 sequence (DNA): TGTGCCAGCAGTCTGACAGTAGGCACTGAAGCTTTCTTT.

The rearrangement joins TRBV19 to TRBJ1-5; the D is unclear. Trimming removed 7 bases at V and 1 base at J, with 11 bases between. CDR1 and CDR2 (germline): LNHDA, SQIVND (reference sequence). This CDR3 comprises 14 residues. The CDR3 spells CASIGVASNQPQHF. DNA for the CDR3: TGTGCCAGTATTGGGGTCGCAAGCAATCAGCCCCAGCATTTT. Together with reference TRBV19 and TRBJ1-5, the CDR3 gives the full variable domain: DGGITQSPKYLFRKEGQNVTLSCEQNLNHDAMYWYRQDPGQGLRLIYYSQIVNDFQKGDIAEGYSVSREKKESFPLTVTSAQKNPTAFYLCASIGVASNQPQHFGDGTRLSIL.

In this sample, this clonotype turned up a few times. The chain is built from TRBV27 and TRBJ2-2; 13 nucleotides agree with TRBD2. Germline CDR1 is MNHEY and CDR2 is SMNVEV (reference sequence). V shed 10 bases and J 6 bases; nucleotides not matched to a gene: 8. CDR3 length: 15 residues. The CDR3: CATKTSGRIPGELFF. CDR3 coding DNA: TGTGCCACCAAGACTAGCGGGAGGATTCCCGGGGAGCTGTTTTTT.

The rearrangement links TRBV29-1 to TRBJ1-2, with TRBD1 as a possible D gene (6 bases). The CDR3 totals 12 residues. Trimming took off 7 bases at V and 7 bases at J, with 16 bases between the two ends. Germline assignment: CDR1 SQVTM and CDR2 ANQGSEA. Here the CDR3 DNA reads TGCAGCGGGGGGCAATCCGAGGGTGGCTACACCTTC. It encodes CSGGQSEGGYTF.

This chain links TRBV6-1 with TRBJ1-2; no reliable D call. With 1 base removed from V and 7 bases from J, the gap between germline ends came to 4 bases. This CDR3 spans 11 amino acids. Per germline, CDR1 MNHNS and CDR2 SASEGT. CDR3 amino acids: CASSEGVGYTF. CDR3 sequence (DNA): TGTGCCAGCAGTGAAGGAGTTGGCTACACCTTC.

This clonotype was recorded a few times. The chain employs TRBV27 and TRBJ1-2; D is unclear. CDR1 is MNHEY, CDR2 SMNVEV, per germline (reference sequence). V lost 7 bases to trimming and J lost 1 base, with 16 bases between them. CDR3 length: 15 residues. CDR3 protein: CASTPQGSFNYGYTF. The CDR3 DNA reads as TGTGCCAGCACCCCCCAAGGCAGTTTTAACTATGGCTACACCTTC.

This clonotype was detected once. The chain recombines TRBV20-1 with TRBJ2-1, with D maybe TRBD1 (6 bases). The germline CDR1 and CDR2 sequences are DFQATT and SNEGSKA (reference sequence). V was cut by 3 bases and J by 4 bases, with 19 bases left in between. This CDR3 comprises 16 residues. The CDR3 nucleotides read TGCAGTGCTAGCAGGGGTCGAGGACCCAATTACAATGAGCAGTTCTTC. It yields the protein CSASRGRGPNYNEQFF.

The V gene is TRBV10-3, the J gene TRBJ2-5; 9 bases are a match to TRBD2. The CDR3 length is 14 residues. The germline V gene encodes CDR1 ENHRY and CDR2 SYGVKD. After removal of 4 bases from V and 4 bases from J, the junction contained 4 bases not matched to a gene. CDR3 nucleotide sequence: TGTGCCATCAGTGCTAGCGGGGACGGAGAGACCCAGTACTTC. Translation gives CAISASGDGETQYF.

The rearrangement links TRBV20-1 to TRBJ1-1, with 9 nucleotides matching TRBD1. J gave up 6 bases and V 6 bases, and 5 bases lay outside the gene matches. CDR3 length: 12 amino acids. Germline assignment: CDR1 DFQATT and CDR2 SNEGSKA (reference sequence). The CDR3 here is CSAPRTGAEAFF. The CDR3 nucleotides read TGCAGTGCCCCACGGACAGGGGCTGAAGCTTTCTTT.

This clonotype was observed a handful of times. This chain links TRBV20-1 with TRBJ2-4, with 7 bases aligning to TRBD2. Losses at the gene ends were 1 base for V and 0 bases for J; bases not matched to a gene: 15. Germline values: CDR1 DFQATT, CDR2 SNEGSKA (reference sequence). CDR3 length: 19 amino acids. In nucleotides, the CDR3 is TGCAGTGCTAGAGTTGGGGGTAGCGGGTGGTCACTAGCCAAAAACATTCAGTACTTC. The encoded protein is CSARVGGSGWSLAKNIQYF.

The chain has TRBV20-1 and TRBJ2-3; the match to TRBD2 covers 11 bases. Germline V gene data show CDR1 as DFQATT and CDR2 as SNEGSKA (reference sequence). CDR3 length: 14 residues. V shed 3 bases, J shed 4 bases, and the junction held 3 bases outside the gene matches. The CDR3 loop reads CSASSGGASDTQYF. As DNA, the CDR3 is TGCAGTGCTAGTAGCGGGGGGGCCTCAGATACGCAGTATTTT.

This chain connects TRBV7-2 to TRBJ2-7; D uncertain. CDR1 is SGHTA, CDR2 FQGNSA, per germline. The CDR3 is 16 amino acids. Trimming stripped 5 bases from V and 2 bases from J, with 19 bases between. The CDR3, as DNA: TGTGCCAGCAGCCAAGGAAGTTACGGATTAACCTACGAGCAGTACTTC. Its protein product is CASSQGSYGLTYEQYF.

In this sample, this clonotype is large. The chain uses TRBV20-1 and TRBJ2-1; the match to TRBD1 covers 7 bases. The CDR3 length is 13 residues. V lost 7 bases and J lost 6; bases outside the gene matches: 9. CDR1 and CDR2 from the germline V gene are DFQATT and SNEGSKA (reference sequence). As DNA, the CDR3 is TGCAGTGTCCCCGCCGACAGGGCCAATGAGCAGTTCTTC. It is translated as CSVPADRANEQFF.

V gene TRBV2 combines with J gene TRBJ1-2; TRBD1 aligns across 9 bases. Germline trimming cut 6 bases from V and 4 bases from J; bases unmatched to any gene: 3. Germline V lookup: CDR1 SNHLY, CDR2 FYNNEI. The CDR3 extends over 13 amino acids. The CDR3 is CASRRDRAYGYTF. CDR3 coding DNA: TGTGCCAGCAGGAGGGACAGGGCCTATGGCTACACCTTC.

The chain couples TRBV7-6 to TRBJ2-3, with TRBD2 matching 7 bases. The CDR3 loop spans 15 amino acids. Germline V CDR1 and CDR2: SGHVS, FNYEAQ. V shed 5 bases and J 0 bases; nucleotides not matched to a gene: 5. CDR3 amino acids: CASSRLAESTDTQYF. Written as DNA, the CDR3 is TGTGCCAGCAGCCGGCTAGCGGAGAGCACAGATACGCAGTATTTT.

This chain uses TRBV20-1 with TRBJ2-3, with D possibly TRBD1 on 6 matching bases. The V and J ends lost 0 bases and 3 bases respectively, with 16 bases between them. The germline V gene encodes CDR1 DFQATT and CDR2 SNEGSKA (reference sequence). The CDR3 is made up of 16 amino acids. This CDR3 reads CSAREVGRTATDTQYF. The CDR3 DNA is TGCAGTGCTAGAGAAGTAGGAAGGACAGCGACAGATACGCAGTATTTT.

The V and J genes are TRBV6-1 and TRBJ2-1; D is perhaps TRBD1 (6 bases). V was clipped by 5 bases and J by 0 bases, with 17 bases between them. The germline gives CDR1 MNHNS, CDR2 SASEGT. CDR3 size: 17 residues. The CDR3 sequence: CASSLKQGFSSYNEQFF. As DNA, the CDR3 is TGTGCCAGCAGTCTTAAACAGGGATTTAGCTCCTACAATGAGCAGTTCTTC.

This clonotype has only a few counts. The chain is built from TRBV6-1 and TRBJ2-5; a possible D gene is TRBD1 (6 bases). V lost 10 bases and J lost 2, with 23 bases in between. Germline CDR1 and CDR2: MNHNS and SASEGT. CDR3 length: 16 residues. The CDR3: CATISYPGAEQETQYF. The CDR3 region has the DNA TGTGCCACCATCAGTTATCCAGGGGCAGAACAAGAGACCCAGTACTTC.

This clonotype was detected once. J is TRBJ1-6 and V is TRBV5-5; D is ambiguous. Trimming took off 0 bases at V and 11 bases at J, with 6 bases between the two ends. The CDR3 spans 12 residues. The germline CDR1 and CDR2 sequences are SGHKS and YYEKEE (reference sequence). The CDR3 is CASSLAGPPLHF. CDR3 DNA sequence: TGTGCCAGCAGCTTGGCAGGCCCACCCCTCCACTTT.

CDR3 nucleotides: TGTGCCAGTAGTGTCGACAGGGGTACCGGGGAGCTGTTTTTT. Translation gives CASSVDRGTGELFF. The gene calls are TRBV19 and TRBJ2-2; 8 nucleotides align to TRBD1. V dropped 5 bases and J dropped 5; count of bases not matched to a gene: 4. The CDR3 is 14 residues long. CDR1 LNHDA and CDR2 SQIVND come from the germline V gene (reference sequence).

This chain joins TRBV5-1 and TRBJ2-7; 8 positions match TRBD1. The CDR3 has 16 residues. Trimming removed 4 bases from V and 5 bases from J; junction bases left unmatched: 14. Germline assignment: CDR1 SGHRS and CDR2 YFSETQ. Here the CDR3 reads CASSLGQGEGADEQYF. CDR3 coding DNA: TGCGCCAGCAGCCTAGGACAGGGTGAAGGAGCGGACGAGCAGTACTTC. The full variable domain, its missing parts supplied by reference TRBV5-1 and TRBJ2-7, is KAGVTQTPRYLIKTRGQQVTLSCSPISGHRSVSWYQQTPGQGLQFLFEYFSETQRNKGNFPGRFSGRQFSNSRSEMNVSTLELGDSALYLCASSLGQGEGADEQYFGPGTRLTVT.

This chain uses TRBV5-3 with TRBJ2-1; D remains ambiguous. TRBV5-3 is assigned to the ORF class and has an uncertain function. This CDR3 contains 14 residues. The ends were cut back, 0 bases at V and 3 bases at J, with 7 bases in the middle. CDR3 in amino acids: CARSLDSLYNEQFF. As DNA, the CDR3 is TGTGCCAGAAGCTTGGACTCTCTCTACAATGAGCAGTTCTTC.